These T cell receptor beta chains were read from a single sample in a study of blood T cell repertoires in COVID-19. Repertoires were generated with immunoSEQ multiplex PCR, while TCRdb's copy carries only in-frame clones and drops some. The profile shows about 50,000 clones, 86% of them singletons. What was sequenced was peripheral blood. These receptors originate from a woman between 55 and 75 years old with acute or convalescent COVID-19. The CDR3 runs from the conserved cysteine through the conserved F or W. Fields, in order: D gene, J gene, V gene, clone size, CDR3 DNA, CDR3 protein. D genes are given only for firm matches. Only some rows state a clone size, as once, few, many or a class for expanded clones.

TRBD1,TRBJ1-5,TRBV19,.,TGTGCCAACATAGGGACAGGCGGGGATCAGCCCCAGCATTTT,CANIGTGGDQPQHF
.,TRBJ1-1,TRBV7-9,.,TGTGCCAGCAGCTCCGCGAGAGGGCGGGGGGCCTCTGAAGCTTTCTTT,CASSSARGRGASEAFF
TRBD2,TRBJ2-3,TRBV28,once,TGTGCCAGCAGAGGGGCTAGCGGGGGGAAGGCAGATACGCAGTATTTT,CASRGASGGKADTQYF
TRBD1,TRBJ2-7,TRBV5-5,.,TGTGCCAGCAGTATGACAGGGGGGCCCTACGAGCAGTACTTC,CASSMTGGPYEQYF
TRBD1,TRBJ1-2,TRBV5-4,.,TGTGCCAGCAGCTTGGATGGACAGGTCGCCTATGGCTACACCTTC,CASSLDGQVAYGYTF
TRBD1,TRBJ2-1,TRBV28,.,TGTGCCAGCAGTCTCCTAGACAGGGGGCTTTTCTTC,CASSLLDRGLFF
.,TRBJ2-3,TRBV4-1,.,TGCGCCAGCAGCCAAGATCCCCAGGTTCAGATGGCGCAGTATTTT,CASSQDPQVQMAQYF
.,TRBJ1-1,TRBV30,.,TGTGCCTGGAACGGCCCGGGACACCCGAACACTGAAGCTTTCTTT,CAWNGPGHPNTEAFF
TRBD1,TRBJ2-7,TRBV5-1,.,TGCGCCAGCAGCCCGGGACAGGGAGTCTACGAGCAGTACTTC,CASSPGQGVYEQYF
.,TRBJ1-1,TRBV7-9,.,TGTGCCAGCAGCTCCAAAGGGGTAGTTGAAGCTTTCTTT,CASSSKGVVEAFF
.,TRBJ2-7,TRBV5-1,.,TGCGCCAGCAGCTTGGGCGGTCCCAACGAGCAGTACTTC,CASSLGGPNEQYF
.,TRBJ1-6,TRBV19,.,TGTGCCAGTAGCCAGGGAAATAATTCACCCCTCCACTTT,CASSQGNNSPLHF
.,TRBJ1-4,TRBV28,.,TGTGCCAGCAGTTTAAATGGCAGGGCCCTTACTAATGAAAAACTGTTTTTT,CASSLNGRALTNEKLFF
.,TRBJ1-1,TRBV6-6,.,TGTGCCAGCAGTTACGGACCAGGACGGGATAACACTGAAGCTTTCTTT,CASSYGPGRDNTEAFF
.,TRBJ2-5,TRBV4-1,.,TGCGCCAGCAGCCAAGATATAGCGGCCGGTCAAGAGACCCAGTACTTC,CASSQDIAAGQETQYF
.,TRBJ1-2,TRBV2,.,TGTGCCAGCAGTGAACTGGGGCAGAACTATGGCTACACCTTC,CASSELGQNYGYTF
TRBD2,TRBJ2-7,TRBV7-2,.,TGTGCCAGCACTCGGGGGGGCGAGCAGTACTTC,CASTRGGEQYF
TRBD1,TRBJ1-1,TRBV2,.,TGTGCCAGCAGGGGACAGCTTTATGCTGAAGCTTTCTTT,CASRGQLYAEAFF
.,TRBJ1-1,TRBV1,.,TGCACCAGCAGCCAAAATCCCCGGGACAGCCGCACCGTTATGGTAGCTTTCTTT,CTSSQNPRDSRTVMVAFF
.,TRBJ1-1,TRBV7-9,.,TGTGCCAGCAGGAAAGGGAGGGCCACTGAAGCTTTCTTT,CASRKGRATEAFF
.,TRBJ1-3,TRBV28,.,TGTGCCAGCAGTTTGTTCGGCTCTGGAAACACCATATATTTT,CASSLFGSGNTIYF
TRBD1,TRBJ1-5,TRBV6-5,.,TGTGCCAGCAGCGGCGGACAGGGTAAGCAGCCCCAGCATTTT,CASSGGQGKQPQHF
.,TRBJ1-1,TRBV30,.,TGTGCCTGGACCAGGGGCGCTTGGAACACTGAAGCTTTCTTT,CAWTRGAWNTEAFF
.,TRBJ1-2,TRBV28,.,TGTGCCAGCAGTTTATGGGCAACCAATGGCTACACCTTC,CASSLWATNGYTF
.,TRBJ1-5,TRBV11-2,.,TGTGCCAGCAGCTTAGGCGGGATTAGCAATCAGCCCCAGCATTTT,CASSLGGISNQPQHF
TRBD2,TRBJ2-5,TRBV4-2,.,TGTGCCAGCAGCCCATCGGTGGGGGGGACGGAAGAGACCCAGTACTTC,CASSPSVGGTEETQYF
.,TRBJ2-1,TRBV4-1,.,TGCGCCAGCAGCCAGGGGGCTCAGGGAAATGAGCAGTTCTTC,CASSQGAQGNEQFF
TRBD1,TRBJ1-5,TRBV2,.,TGTGCCAGCAGCCCGATCGGGACAGGGAATCAGCCCCAGCATTTT,CASSPIGTGNQPQHF
TRBD1,TRBJ1-2,TRBV25-1,.,TGTGCCAGCAGTGCGACAGGGGTGCTAGAGAACTATGGCTACACCTTC,CASSATGVLENYGYTF
.,TRBJ2-7,TRBV23-1,.,TGCGCCAGCAGTCAAGGGACACCGAGCTCCTACGAGCAGTACTTC,CASSQGTPSSYEQYF
.,TRBJ1-1,TRBV29-1,.,TGCAGCGTTGATACGACAGTGAACACTGAAGCTTTCTTT,CSVDTTVNTEAFF